This T cell receptor beta chain was observed in a study of cytomegalovirus exposure and HLA in healthy donors. Study results and caveats: A list of 150 to 200 TCR beta chains associated with cytomegalovirus was given. The CMV antigen specificity of a few CMV-associated chains was confirmed through in vitro analysis.

Both 60 Vbeta primers and 13 Jbeta primers went into the PCR. This table comes from immunoSEQ multiplex PCR, and its TCRdb copy is limited to in-frame clones, with some not included. This table has about 160,000 clones, approximately 84% appearing once. At collection, donors were nominally healthy, but unrecorded immune exposures were probable. This CDR3 spans 16 amino acids. With 7 bases clipped from V and 2 bases from J, the junction kept 13 bases outside the gene matches. Germline CDR1 and CDR2: SGHRS and YFSETQ. Comments on this clone: No antigen is known for it.

The receptor's source is a man younger than 40 in good health and CMV-seronegative. The V gene is TRBV5-1, the J gene TRBJ2-7, with 9 bases that match TRBD1. What was sequenced was PBMCs. CDR3 bases: TGCGCCAGCCAACCCGCCGGGACAGGGAACCCCTACGAGCAGTACTTC. Translated: CASQPAGTGNPYEQYF. The full variable domain, its missing parts supplied by reference TRBV5-1 and TRBJ2-7, is KAGVTQTPRYLIKTRGQQVTLSCSPISGHRSVSWYQQTPGQGLQFLFEYFSETQRNKGNFPGRFSGRQFSNSRSEMNVSTLELGDSALYLCASQPAGTGNPYEQYFGPGTRLTVT.